Below are 5 T cell receptor beta chains sequenced from a single sample in a study of blood T cells in healthy people across ages. It was with a sample-barcoded 5' primer and a J-beta primer mix that a second PCR of about 7 to 12 cycles was run. TCRdb fed the 5' RACE reads into MiXCR, producing one record per CDR3 protein. The repertoire holds around 850,000 distinct CDR3 sequences, with around 34% as singletons. The sample comprised blood. Receptor source: a man aged 18 to 30 in good health.

The sample holds many counts of this clonotype. The chain carries TRBV21-1 and TRBJ2-6; the D call of TRBD1 is as the table states it, not checked on the DNA. TRBV21-1 counts as a pseudogene. The CDR3 length is 16 residues. The CDR3 is CALTLGWDSGANVLTF. As DNA, the CDR3 is TGTGCCCTCACCCTGGGCTGGGACTCTGGGGCCAACGTCCTGACTTTC.

This chain links TRBV30 with TRBJ1-2, with D possibly matching TRBD1 (5 bases). In germline, CDR1 is GTSNPN, CDR2 SVGIG (reference sequence). V was pared by 8 bases and J by 8 bases, with 18 bases between. The CDR3 runs 12 residues. The CDR3 DNA sequence: TGTGCCGGGACCCGGGACGTTCGGGGCTACACCTTC. It translates to CAGTRDVRGYTF.

This clonotype has more than one count but fewer than ten. The chain joins TRBV6-5 to TRBJ2-3; TRBD2 matches 10 bases. This CDR3 has 15 amino acids. Germline V CDR1 and CDR2: MNHEY, SVGAGI. J was trimmed by 2 bases and V by 2 bases; bases with no gene match: 1. The chain's CDR3 is CASSYSGGDTDTQYF. As DNA, the CDR3 is TGTGCCAGCAGTTACAGCGGGGGGGACACAGATACGCAGTATTTT.

This clonotype was detected once. The rearrangement joins TRBV12-3 or TRBV12-4 to TRBJ1-5; unclear D gene. V was clipped by 5 bases and J by 9 bases, with 17 bases between them. CDR3 size: 14 residues. The CDR3 DNA follows: TGTGCCAGCAGTGTGGGTCAGGCCATTGGGCCCCAGCATTTT. Translation: CASSVGQAIGPQHF.

This clonotype was picked up a small number of times. V usage is TRBV20-1 and J usage is TRBJ2-5; D remains unclear. The CDR3 is 14 residues long. Trimming pared 0 bases from V and 2 bases from J, leaving 10 bases between. The germline gives CDR1 DFQATT, CDR2 SNEGSKA (reference sequence). In DNA form, the CDR3 reads TGCAGTGCTAGAGATGCGCCGTTACAAGAGACCCAGTACTTC. Translation gives CSARDAPLQETQYF.